These 17 T cell receptor beta chains share one sample of origin, sequenced in a study of cytomegalovirus exposure and HLA in healthy donors. PCR was performed using 60 Vbeta and 13 Jbeta primers. Profiled with immunoSEQ multiplex PCR; TCRdb holds only in-frame clones, not every one. The data show around 100,000 clones, over 65% seen once. The source material was PBMCs. The receptors here all came from a female donor in good health and CMV-seropositive.

J is TRBJ2-2 and V is TRBV27; TRBD1 matches 8 bases. Germline V gene sequence: CDR1 MNHEY, CDR2 SMNVEV (reference sequence). This CDR3 region has 13 residues. Trimming cost V 4 bases and J 5 bases; bases outside gene matches: 0. The CDR3 DNA is TGTGCCAGCAGTTACAGGGGGACCGGGGAGCTGTTTTTT. It codes for CASSYRGTGELFF.

This rearrangement joins TRBV7-3 to TRBJ2-1; TRBD1 matches 7 bases. CDR1 and CDR2 from the germline V gene are SGHTA and FQGTGA. This CDR3 region has 15 residues. Unmatched junction bases numbered 6, after V lost 4 bases and J lost 3 bases. The CDR3 protein is CASSSAQGIYNEQFF. CDR3 coding DNA: TGTGCCAGCAGCTCGGCACAGGGGATCTACAATGAGCAGTTCTTC.

V and J are TRBV2 and TRBJ1-4; D ambiguous. This CDR3 has 11 amino acids. Trimming left V 7 bases short and J 6 bases short, with 6 bases between. The germline CDR1 and CDR2 sequences are SNHLY and FYNNEI. In DNA, the CDR3 is TGTGCCAGCAAGCCCGATGAAAAACTGTTTTTT. It is translated as CASKPDEKLFF.

This chain joins TRBV10-3 and TRBJ2-7, with D uncertain. Germline V gene lookup returns CDR1 ENHRY and CDR2 SYGVKD. Trimming cost V 3 bases and J 6 bases, with 6 bases left between them. The CDR3 extends over 11 amino acids. CDR3 amino acids: CAISERSEQYF. The CDR3 DNA follows: TGTGCCATCAGTGAAAGGAGCGAGCAGTACTTC.

A few counts support this clone. V is TRBV5-1 and J is TRBJ2-2; D possibly corresponds to TRBD1 (5 bases). This CDR3 region has 15 residues. V lost 0 bases, J lost 2 bases, and 8 bases lay in between. Germline loops: CDR1 SGHRS, CDR2 YFSETQ. CDR3 sequence: CASSLEDTNTGELFF. The CDR3 DNA reads TGCGCCAGCAGCTTGGAGGACACAAACACCGGGGAGCTGTTTTTT. Supplemented by reference TRBV5-1 and TRBJ2-2, the full variable domain reads KAGVTQTPRYLIKTRGQQVTLSCSPISGHRSVSWYQQTPGQGLQFLFEYFSETQRNKGNFPGRFSGRQFSNSRSEMNVSTLELGDSALYLCASSLEDTNTGELFFGEGSRLTVL.

This clone was found a few times. The V and J genes are TRBV29-1 and TRBJ1-2; a weak D match, TRBD1 (5 bases). Trimming took off 7 bases at V and 3 bases at J, with 9 bases between the two ends. CDR3 length: 11 amino acids. CDR1 and CDR2 (germline): SQVTM, ANQGSEA. CDR3 nucleotides: TGCAGCGCTGGGGCAGACTATGGCTACACCTTC. Translated: CSAGADYGYTF.

The chain uses TRBV10-3 and TRBJ1-5, with D possibly being TRBD1 (6 bases). This CDR3 has 13 residues. Germline CDR1 reads ENHRY; CDR2 reads SYGVKD. V shed 10 bases and J shed 2 bases, with 12 bases lying between them. CDR3: CANKGDGNQPQHF. CDR3 nucleotide sequence: TGTGCCAACAAGGGGGACGGCAATCAGCCCCAGCATTTT.

This clone showed up just a few times. This chain links TRBV7-9 with TRBJ2-7; 8 nucleotides agree with TRBD1. Germline CDR1 reads SEHNR; CDR2 reads FQNEAQ (reference sequence). This CDR3 is built from 14 residues. Trimming took 5 bases from V and 3 from J; bases not matched to a gene: 6. The CDR3 here is CASSPGTGYYEQYF. In DNA form, the CDR3 reads TGTGCCAGCAGCCCAGGGACAGGATACTACGAGCAGTACTTC.

This clone showed up just a few times. This chain links TRBV11-2 with TRBJ1-1, with D uncertain. V lost 5 bases to trimming and J lost 0 bases, with 7 bases between them. CDR3 size: 13 residues. CDR1 SGHAT and CDR2 FQNNGV come from the germline V gene. The CDR3, as DNA: TGTGCCAGCAGCGCCGGTATGAACACTGAAGCTTTCTTT. Translation: CASSAGMNTEAFF. The variable domain in full, with the rest retrieved from reference TRBV11-2 and TRBJ1-1, is EAGVAQSPRYKIIEKRQSVAFWCNPISGHATLYWYQQILGQGPKLLIQFQNNGVVDDSQLPKDRFSAERLKGVDSTLKIQPAKLEDSAVYLCASSAGMNTEAFFGQGTRLTVV.

The CDR3: CASSLAGGENTIYF. CDR3 sequence (DNA): TGCGCCAGCAGCTTGGCCGGAGGTGAAAACACCATATATTTT. This rearrangement joins TRBV5-1 to TRBJ1-3; the D is unclear. CDR1 is SGHRS and CDR2 is YFSETQ in the germline V gene. This CDR3 region has 14 residues. Trimming took 0 bases from V and 6 from J, leaving 10 bases between them.

J is TRBJ1-2 and V is TRBV27; D ambiguous. Germline V CDR1 and CDR2: MNHEY, SMNVEV (reference sequence). This CDR3 is built from 16 residues. The V gene lost 10 bases and the J gene lost 4 bases, with 25 bases spanning the gap. The CDR3 here is CATRVPATERSYGYTF. CDR3 nucleotides: TGTGCCACCCGAGTTCCAGCAACCGAGAGGAGCTATGGCTACACCTTC.

The rearrangement joins TRBV19 to TRBJ2-2, with D possibly matching TRBD1 (6 bases). This CDR3 spans 16 amino acids. Germline loops: CDR1 LNHDA, CDR2 SQIVND (reference sequence). V was pared by 9 bases and J by 0 bases, with 17 bases between. CDR3 protein: CASKRGGQTNTGELFF. The CDR3 DNA sequence: TGTGCCAGCAAACGGGGTGGACAGACGAACACCGGGGAGCTGTTTTTT. Full variable domain (remainder filled in from reference TRBV19 and TRBJ2-2): DGGITQSPKYLFRKEGQNVTLSCEQNLNHDAMYWYRQDPGQGLRLIYYSQIVNDFQKGDIAEGYSVSREKKESFPLTVTSAQKNPTAFYLCASKRGGQTNTGELFFGEGSRLTVL.

V is TRBV6-6 and J is TRBJ1-1; 7 bases align to TRBD1. Germline CDR1 reads MNHNY; CDR2 reads SVGAGI (reference sequence). CDR3 length: 15 residues. J lost 0 bases, V lost 11 bases, and 12 bases had no gene match. The CDR3 loop reads CAVLRDSSMNTEAFF. DNA for the CDR3: TGTGCCGTCCTTCGGGACAGCTCCATGAACACTGAAGCTTTCTTT.

Turning to this clone: Other DNA sequences from this sample encode an identical CDR3 as well. In DNA, the CDR3 is TGTGCCAGCAGCATTAGCGGGAGAGGTTCCCATGAGCAGTTCTTC. Translating it yields CASSISGRGSHEQFF. The chain carries TRBV11-3 and TRBJ2-1; the match to TRBD2 covers 9 bases. This CDR3 spans 15 amino acids. Trimming at V came to 5 bases and at J to 8 bases, leaving 10 bases not matched to a gene. Germline V lookup: CDR1 SGHNT, CDR2 YENEEA. Supplemented by reference TRBV11-3 and TRBJ2-1, the full variable domain reads EAGVVQSPRYKIIEKKQPVAFWCNPISGHNTLYWYLQNLGQGPELLIRYENEEAVDDSQLPKDRFSAERLKGVDSTLKIQPAELGDSAVYLCASSISGRGSHEQFFGPGTRLTVL.

The chain combines TRBV30 with TRBJ1-2; TRBD1 might be the D (6 bases). The CDR3 has 12 amino acids. From germline, CDR1 is GTSNPN and CDR2 SVGIG (reference sequence). The V gene lost 5 bases and the J gene lost 6 bases, with 13 bases spanning the gap. CDR3 residues: CAWEGQLHGYTF. Here the CDR3 DNA reads TGTGCCTGGGAAGGACAGCTTCATGGCTACACCTTC.

This sequence joins TRBV5-4 and TRBJ1-1; D gene ambiguous. CDR1 and CDR2 (germline): SGHNT, YYREEE (reference sequence). Trimming removed 3 bases from V and 1 base from J, with 10 bases in between. CDR3 length: 14 amino acids. The CDR3 DNA follows: TGTGCCAGCAGCTACCCCGGGTCGAACACTGAAGCTTTCTTT. Protein product: CASSYPGSNTEAFF.

This clone was seen a few times. The V gene is TRBV27, the J gene TRBJ1-6, with D uncertain. The V and J ends lost 3 bases and 0 bases respectively, with 9 bases between them. This CDR3 has 16 residues. Looked up from germline, CDR1 is MNHEY and CDR2 is SMNVEV (reference sequence). The DNA for the CDR3 is TGTGCCAGCAGTTTGCGCCCGAGCTCCTATAATTCACCCCTCCACTTT. Translated: CASSLRPSSYNSPLHF.